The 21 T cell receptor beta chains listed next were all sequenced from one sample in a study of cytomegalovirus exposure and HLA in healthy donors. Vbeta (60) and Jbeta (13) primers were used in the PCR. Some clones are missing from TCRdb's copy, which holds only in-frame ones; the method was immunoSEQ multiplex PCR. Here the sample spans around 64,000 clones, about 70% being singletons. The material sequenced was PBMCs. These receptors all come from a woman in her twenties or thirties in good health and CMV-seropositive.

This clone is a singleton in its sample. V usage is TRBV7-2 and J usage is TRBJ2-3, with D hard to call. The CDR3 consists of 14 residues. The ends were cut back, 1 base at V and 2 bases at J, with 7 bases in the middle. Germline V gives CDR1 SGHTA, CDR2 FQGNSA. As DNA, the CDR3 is TGTGCCAGCAGCTTAGGTCAGAACACAGATACGCAGTATTTT. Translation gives CASSLGQNTDTQYF.

The CDR3 loop is CASSLARGGRVVRQETQYF. In DNA, the CDR3 is TGTGCCAGCAGCTTAGCCAGGGGTGGTCGGGTGGTAAGACAAGAGACCCAGTACTTC. The chain is built from TRBV7-6 and TRBJ2-5; a possible D gene is TRBD1 (6 bases). Germline V lookup: CDR1 SGHVS, CDR2 FNYEAQ. Trimming took off 0 bases at V and 2 bases at J, with 22 bases between the two ends. The CDR3 contains 19 residues.

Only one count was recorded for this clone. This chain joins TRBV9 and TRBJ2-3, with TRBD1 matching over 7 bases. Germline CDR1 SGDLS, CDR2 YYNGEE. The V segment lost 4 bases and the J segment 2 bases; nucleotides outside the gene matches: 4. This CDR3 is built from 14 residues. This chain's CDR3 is CASSSGQITDTQYF. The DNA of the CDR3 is TGTGCCAGCAGCTCGGGACAGATCACAGATACGCAGTATTTT. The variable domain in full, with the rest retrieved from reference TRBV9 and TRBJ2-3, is DSGVTQTPKHLITATGQRVTLRCSPRSGDLSVYWYQQSLDQGLQFLIQYYNGEERAKGNILERFSAQQFPDLHSELNLSSLELGDSALYFCASSSGQITDTQYFGPGTRLTVL.

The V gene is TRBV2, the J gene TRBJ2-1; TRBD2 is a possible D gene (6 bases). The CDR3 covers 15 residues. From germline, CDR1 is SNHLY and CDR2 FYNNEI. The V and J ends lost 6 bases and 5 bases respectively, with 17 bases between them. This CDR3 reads CASRLREKENNEQFF. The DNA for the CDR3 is TGTGCCAGCAGACTACGGGAGAAGGAGAACAATGAGCAGTTCTTC.

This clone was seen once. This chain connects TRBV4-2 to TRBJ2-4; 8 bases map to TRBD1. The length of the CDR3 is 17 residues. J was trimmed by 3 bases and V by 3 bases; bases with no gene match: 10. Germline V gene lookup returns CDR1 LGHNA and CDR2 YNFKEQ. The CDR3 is CASSQQATGAIKNIQYF. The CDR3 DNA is TGTGCCAGCAGCCAGCAGGCGACAGGGGCCATCAAAAACATTCAGTACTTC.

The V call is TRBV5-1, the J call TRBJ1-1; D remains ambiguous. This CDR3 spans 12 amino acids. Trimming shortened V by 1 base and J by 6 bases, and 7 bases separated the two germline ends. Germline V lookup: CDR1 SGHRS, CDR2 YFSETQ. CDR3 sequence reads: CASSLLGSEAFF. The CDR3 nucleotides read TGCGCCAGCAGCTTGCTTGGCTCTGAAGCTTTCTTT.

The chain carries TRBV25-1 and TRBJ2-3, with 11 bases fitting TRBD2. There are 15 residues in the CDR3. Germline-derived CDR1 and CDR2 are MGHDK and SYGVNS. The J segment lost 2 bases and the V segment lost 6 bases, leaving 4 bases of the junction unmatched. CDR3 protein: CASRQLAGVTDTQYF. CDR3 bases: TGTGCCAGCAGACAACTAGCGGGAGTCACAGATACGCAGTATTTT.

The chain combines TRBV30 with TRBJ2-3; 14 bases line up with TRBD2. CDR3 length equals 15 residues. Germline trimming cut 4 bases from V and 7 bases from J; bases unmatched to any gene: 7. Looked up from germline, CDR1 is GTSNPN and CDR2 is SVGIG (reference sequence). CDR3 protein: CAWTRLAGGLNTQYF. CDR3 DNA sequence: TGTGCCTGGACCCGACTAGCGGGAGGGTTGAATACGCAGTATTTT.

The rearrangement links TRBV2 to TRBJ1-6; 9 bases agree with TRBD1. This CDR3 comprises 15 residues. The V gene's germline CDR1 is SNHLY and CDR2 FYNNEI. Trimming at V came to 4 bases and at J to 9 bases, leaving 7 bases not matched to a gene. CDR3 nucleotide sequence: TGTGCCAGCAGTGCCGGGACAGGGTTGGGTTCACCCCTCCACTTT. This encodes CASSAGTGLGSPLHF.

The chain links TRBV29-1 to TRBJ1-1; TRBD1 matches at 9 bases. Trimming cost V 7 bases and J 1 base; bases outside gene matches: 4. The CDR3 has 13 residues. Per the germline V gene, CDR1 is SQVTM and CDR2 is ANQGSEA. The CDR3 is CSAQGQGNTEAFF. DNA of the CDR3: TGCAGCGCCCAGGGACAGGGGAACACTGAAGCTTTCTTT.

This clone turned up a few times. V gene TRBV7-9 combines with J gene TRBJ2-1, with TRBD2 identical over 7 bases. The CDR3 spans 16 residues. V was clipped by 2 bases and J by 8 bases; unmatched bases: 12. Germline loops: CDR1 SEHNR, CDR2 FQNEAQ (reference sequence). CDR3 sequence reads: CASSLLGLVLFDEQFF. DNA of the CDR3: TGTGCCAGCAGCTTATTAGGACTAGTCCTGTTCGATGAGCAGTTCTTC.

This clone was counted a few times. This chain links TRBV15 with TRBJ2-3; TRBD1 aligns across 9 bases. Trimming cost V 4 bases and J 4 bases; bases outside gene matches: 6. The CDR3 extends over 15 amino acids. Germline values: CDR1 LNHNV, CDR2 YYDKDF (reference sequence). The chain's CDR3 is CATSMGQGMADTQYF. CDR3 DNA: TGTGCCACCAGCATGGGACAGGGTATGGCAGATACGCAGTATTTT. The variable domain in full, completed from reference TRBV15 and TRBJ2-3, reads DAMVIQNPRYQVTQFGKPVTLSCSQTLNHNVMYWYQQKSSQAPKLLFHYYDKDFNNEADTPDNFQSRRPNTSFCFLDIRSPGLGDTAMYLCATSMGQGMADTQYFGPGTRLTVL.

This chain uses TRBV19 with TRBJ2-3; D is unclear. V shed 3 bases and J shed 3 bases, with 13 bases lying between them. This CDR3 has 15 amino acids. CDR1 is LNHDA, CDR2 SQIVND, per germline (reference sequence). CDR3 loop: CASSIGGTGTDTQYF. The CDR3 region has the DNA TGTGCCAGTAGTATCGGCGGCACGGGTACAGATACGCAGTATTTT.

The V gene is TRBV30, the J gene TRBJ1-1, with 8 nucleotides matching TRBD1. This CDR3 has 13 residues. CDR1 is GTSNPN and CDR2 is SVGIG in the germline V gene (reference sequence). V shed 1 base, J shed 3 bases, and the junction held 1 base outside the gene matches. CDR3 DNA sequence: TGTGCCTGGAGTGGACAGGGGTACACTGAAGCTTTCTTT. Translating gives CAWSGQGYTEAFF.

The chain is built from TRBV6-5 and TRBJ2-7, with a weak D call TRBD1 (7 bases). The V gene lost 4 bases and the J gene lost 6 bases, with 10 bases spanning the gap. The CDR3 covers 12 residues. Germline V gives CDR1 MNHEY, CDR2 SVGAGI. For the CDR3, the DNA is TGTGCCAGCAGTTCCCAGGGGGGCGAGCAGTACTTC. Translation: CASSSQGGEQYF.

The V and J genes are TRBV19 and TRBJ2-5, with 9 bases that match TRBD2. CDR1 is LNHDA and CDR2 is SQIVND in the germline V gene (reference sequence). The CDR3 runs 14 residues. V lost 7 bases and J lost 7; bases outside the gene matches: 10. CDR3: CASTSKAGGGTQYF. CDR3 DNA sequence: TGTGCCAGTACCAGTAAAGCGGGAGGCGGGACCCAGTACTTC.

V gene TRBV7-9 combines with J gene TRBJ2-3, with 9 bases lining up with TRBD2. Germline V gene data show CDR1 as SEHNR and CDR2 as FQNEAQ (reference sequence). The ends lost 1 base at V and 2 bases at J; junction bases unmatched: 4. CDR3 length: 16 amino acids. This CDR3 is CASSLGTSGYTDTQYF. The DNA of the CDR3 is TGTGCCAGCAGCTTAGGTACTAGCGGGTACACAGATACGCAGTATTTT.

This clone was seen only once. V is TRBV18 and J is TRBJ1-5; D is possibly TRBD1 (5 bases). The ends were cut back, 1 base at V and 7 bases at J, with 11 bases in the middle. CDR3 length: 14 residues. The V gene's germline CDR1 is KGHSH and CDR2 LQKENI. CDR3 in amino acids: CASSPQDSGQPQHF. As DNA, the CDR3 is TGTGCCAGCTCACCACAAGACTCAGGGCAGCCCCAGCATTTT.

CDR3 residues: CASSQRGGQGNEKLFF. The CDR3 nucleotides read TGTGCCAGCAGCCAAAGAGGGGGACAGGGAAATGAAAAACTGTTTTTT. The chain couples TRBV6-6 to TRBJ1-4, with TRBD1 identical over 9 bases. Germline trimming cut 6 bases from V and 5 bases from J; bases unmatched to any gene: 10. Per the germline V gene, CDR1 is MNHNY and CDR2 is SVGAGI (reference sequence). This CDR3 contains 16 residues.

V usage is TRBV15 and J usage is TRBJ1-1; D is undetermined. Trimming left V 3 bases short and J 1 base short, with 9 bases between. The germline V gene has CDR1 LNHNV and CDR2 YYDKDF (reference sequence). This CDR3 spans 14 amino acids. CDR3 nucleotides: TGTGCCACCAGCAGTCCCGCGGAGAACACTGAAGCTTTCTTT. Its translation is CATSSPAENTEAFF.

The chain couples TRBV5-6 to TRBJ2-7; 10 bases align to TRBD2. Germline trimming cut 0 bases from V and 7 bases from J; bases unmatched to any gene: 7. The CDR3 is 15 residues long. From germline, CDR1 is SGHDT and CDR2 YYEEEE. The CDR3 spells CASSLAGTSEREQYF. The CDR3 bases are TGTGCCAGCAGCTTGGCCGGGACTAGCGAGCGGGAGCAGTACTTC.